The rows below give T cell receptor beta chains drawn from one sample of a study of blood T cells in healthy people across ages. TCRdb reanalysed the 5' RACE reads using MiXCR and keeps one entry per CDR3 protein. The sample lists approximately 880,000 distinct CDR3 sequences; around 48% were seen once. Sequencing input: blood. These receptors were collected from a young man in good health. Each CDR3 is given with its conserved first and last residue. A D gene is named only where the DNA matches it firmly. Expanded clones are given a class, and other clones once, few, many or no size at all.

D: .
V: TRBV7-2
size: .
J: TRBJ1-1
DNA: TGTGCCAGCAGCTTACGAACCAAAGCTTTCTTT
CDR3: CASSLRTKAFF

D: TRBD1
V: TRBV7-9
size: .
J: TRBJ2-7
DNA: TGTGCCAGCAGCTGGAGGACAGGGGGCATCGACGAGCAGTACTTC
CDR3: CASSWRTGGIDEQYF

D: TRBD2
V: TRBV6-5
size: .
J: TRBJ2-6
DNA: TGTGCCGGCAGGTTACTAGCGGGGGGACTCTCTGGGGCCAACGTCCTGACTTTC
CDR3: CAGRLLAGGLSGANVLTF

D: .
V: TRBV7-9
size: .
J: TRBJ1-4
DNA: TGTGCCAGCAGCCCGGGGAACCTTGAAAAACTGTTTTTT
CDR3: CASSPGNLEKLFF

D: .
V: TRBV4-1
size: .
J: TRBJ2-6
DNA: TGCGCCAGCAGCCAAAAAGAGGGGAGTTGGTCAACTGGGGCCAACGTCCTGACTTTC
CDR3: CASSQKEGSWSTGANVLTF

D: .
V: TRBV27
size: .
J: TRBJ2-7
DNA: TGTGCCAGCAGTTTGCACGGCTCCTACGAGCAGTACTTC
CDR3: CASSLHGSYEQYF

D: TRBD1
V: TRBV7-9
size: .
J: TRBJ2-7
DNA: TGTGCCAGCAGCGCACGGGACAGAGCCTACGAGCAGTACTTC
CDR3: CASSARDRAYEQYF

D: .
V: TRBV4-2
size: .
J: TRBJ1-2
DNA: TGTGCCAGCAGCCAAGTCGAGGGAAGTGGCTACACCTTC
CDR3: CASSQVEGSGYTF

D: TRBD1
V: TRBV20-1
size: few
J: TRBJ2-7
DNA: TGCAGTGGGCTCGGACAGGGTGTCTCCTACGAGCAGTACTTC
CDR3: CSGLGQGVSYEQYF

D: TRBD1
V: TRBV20-1
size: .
J: TRBJ1-2
DNA: TGCAGTGCCACCCAATCGGGACAGGGGGCTCGGGGCTACACCTTC
CDR3: CSATQSGQGARGYTF

D: .
V: TRBV12-3/TRBV12-4
size: .
J: TRBJ2-3
DNA: TGTGCCAGCAGTAATCACGTCGGGGGGCGCGGGACAGATACGCAGTATTTT
CDR3: CASSNHVGGRGTDTQYF

D: .
V: TRBV24-1
size: .
J: TRBJ1-2
DNA: TGTGCCACCAGTGAGAGGGCGTCCTATGGCTACACCTTC
CDR3: CATSERASYGYTF

D: .
V: TRBV3-1
size: .
J: TRBJ2-7
DNA: TGTGCCAGCAGCCAAGTTCATCGGCCTGCGGCCCCAGGATACGAGCAGTACTTC
CDR3: CASSQVHRPAAPGYEQYF

D: .
V: TRBV27
size: once
J: TRBJ1-5
DNA: TGTGCCAGCAGTTTATGGGGGGCCAGCAATCAGCCCCAGCATTTT
CDR3: CASSLWGASNQPQHF

D: TRBD1
V: TRBV24-1
size: .
J: TRBJ1-5
DNA: TGTGCCACCAGTGACGCCGGGACAGGGGCCATCAATCAGCCCCAGCATTTT
CDR3: CATSDAGTGAINQPQHF

D: .
V: TRBV4-2
size: few
J: TRBJ2-5
DNA: TGTGCCAGCAGCCAAGCGCAGGAAGAGACCCAGTACTTC
CDR3: CASSQAQEETQYF

D: TRBD2
V: TRBV4-1
size: .
J: TRBJ2-1
DNA: TGCGCCAGCAGCCAAGAAGGAGCAGGCGGGGGATTGAATGAGCAGTTCTTC
CDR3: CASSQEGAGGGLNEQFF

D: TRBD1
V: TRBV30
size: few
J: TRBJ1-2
DNA: TGTGCCTGGAGTTTTGGACAGGGGGGTACCTATGGCTACACCTTC
CDR3: CAWSFGQGGTYGYTF

D: .
V: TRBV11-1
size: .
J: TRBJ2-3
DNA: TGTGCCAGCAGCCCAGAGGATCTTTGGGTAGCGAGCACAGATACGCAGTATTTT
CDR3: CASSPEDLWVASTDTQYF

D: .
V: TRBV5-1
size: .
J: TRBJ1-1
DNA: TGCGCCAGCAGCTTGTATCCAGAAACTGAAGCTTTCTTT
CDR3: CASSLYPETEAFF

D: .
V: TRBV7-2
size: .
J: TRBJ1-2
DNA: TGTGCCAGCAGCCTAGGGGAGCTCCCACGCTACACCTTC
CDR3: CASSLGELPRYTF

D: .
V: TRBV6-6
size: few
J: TRBJ1-1
DNA: TGTGCCAGCAGCCTCGGGAAGGGACACCACACTGAAGCTTTCTTT
CDR3: CASSLGKGHHTEAFF

D: .
V: TRBV5-1
size: .
J: TRBJ1-2
DNA: TGCGCCAGCAGCGTCACCCAGGACGGCTATGGCTACACCTTC
CDR3: CASSVTQDGYGYTF